Here is one TCR beta chain with its context. The antigen it binds to is not known. Per-nucleotide qualities are absent, and no much larger clonotype sits a single base away. This sample was taken from a study of T cell responses to AZD1222 COVID-19 vaccine listed by TCRdb under 2021. The study in broad terms: A total of approximately 250 trial participants underwent TCR sequencing, of whom about 200 had received two doses of AZD1222 and about 26 had received two doses of the MenACWY control vaccine. Trial participants were enrolled by age into 18-55, 56-69 and 70-plus year subgroups, with about 150, 28 and 57 TCR-sequenced participants respectively.

Summary of the overall study and its limitations: CD4 TCRs associated with the vaccine covered the entire spike protein, and the dominant responses were in regions 160-218 and 743-854. Most participants were white British and females outnumbered males, and the authors suggested that clonal diversity may have been underestimated. The 56-69-year group was small, and its depth increase did not reach significance, likely because of low power. Reportedly, almost half of the unique spike-specific TCRs recognized epitopes lying outside the regions that are mutated in the B.1.351 and B.1.1.7 variants. After two AZD1222 doses, spike-specific TCR breadth and depth were significantly higher than at day 0 and than in MenACWY recipients. Conclusions about previously exposed vaccinees were limited because only five to seven AZD1222 recipients were SARS-CoV-2 seropositive at baseline. Because no day 14 peak-response samples were available, the repertoires could be characterized only after the peak T cell response.

The CDR3 regions of human TCRbeta chains were analyzed by immunosequencing. The authors' analysis ran thus. Repertoire TCRs were matched against a reference library of SARS-CoV-2-specific TCRs generated with the MIRA antigen-specificity platform. Breadth was defined as the fraction of unique TCRs that were SARS-CoV-2-associated, and depth was defined as the fraction of total T cells that were SARS-CoV-2-associated. Using the MIRA data, every spike-specific TCR was mapped to the spike region that the TCR reacted to and assigned to either a CD4 or a CD8 class. Log10-transformed breadth and depth values were compared by one-way ANOVA with Sidak's multiple comparisons tests. The source is immuneACCESS, and TCRdb retained only in-frame sequences with V and J called. Part of the clones is not carried over; for the studies checked, unresolved V genes explain less than half of this, and the remainder is unexplained. V and J calls and clone size are given by that table; D and trimming were obtained from the DNA. Recorded for this sample are around 150,000 clones; more than 85% of them occurred a single time. The biggest ten clones account for roughly 3.6% of the sample.

According to the study, the label for this sample's time point signals: about 28 days (+/-7) after the second vaccine dose. Because spike-specific TCR depth and breadth did not differ between the two schedules, AZD1222 recipients who got a second dose at roughly 4 weeks were pooled with those who got a second dose at roughly 12 weeks. The vaccinee samples were drawn from two UK trials, COV001 and COV002, one of which was a single-blind randomized controlled phase 2/3 trial testing AZD1222 (ChAdOx1 nCoV-19) in healthy adults. For TCRbeta chain sequencing, PBMC samples were collected from trial participants at day 0 and at day 28 after the second dose. Trimming at the junction amounts to 6 bases on V and 0 bases on J, and the germline ends lie 6 bases apart. Reading from cysteine to phenylalanine, the CDR3 counts 13 amino acids. The sequence is cut down to CDR3 DNA, 39 bases in frame from base 1. The germline V gene (reference sequence) supplies CDR1 MNHNY and CDR2 SVGAGI.

Sequences were derived from peripheral blood, sampled 28 days after the second AZD1222 dose. The sequence is built from TRBV6-6 and TRBJ1-3; the D gene is not confidently resolved. The origin of this receptor is an adult who received the AZD1222 COVID-19 vaccine. This receptor has the CDR3 CASSGSSGNTIYF. The nucleotide sequence reads TGTGCCAGCAGCGGGAGCTCTGGAAACACCATATATTTT.